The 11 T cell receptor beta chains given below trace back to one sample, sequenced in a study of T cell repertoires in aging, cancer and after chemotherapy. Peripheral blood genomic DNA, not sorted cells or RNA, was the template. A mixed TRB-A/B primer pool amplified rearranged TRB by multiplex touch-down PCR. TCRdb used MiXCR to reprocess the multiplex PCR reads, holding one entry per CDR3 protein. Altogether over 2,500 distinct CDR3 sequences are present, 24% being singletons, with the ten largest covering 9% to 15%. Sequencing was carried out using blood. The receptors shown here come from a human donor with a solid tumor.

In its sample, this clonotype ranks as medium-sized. CDR3 in amino acids: CASRATRATDTQYF. As DNA, the CDR3 is TGTGCCAGCAGGGCTACTAGGGCCACAGATACGCAGTATTTT. This chain joins TRBV6-5 and TRBJ2-3, with D tentatively TRBD2 (5 bases). This CDR3 has 14 residues. The ends were cut back, 6 bases at V and 2 bases at J, with 12 bases in the middle. Germline V gives CDR1 MNHEY, CDR2 SVGAGI.

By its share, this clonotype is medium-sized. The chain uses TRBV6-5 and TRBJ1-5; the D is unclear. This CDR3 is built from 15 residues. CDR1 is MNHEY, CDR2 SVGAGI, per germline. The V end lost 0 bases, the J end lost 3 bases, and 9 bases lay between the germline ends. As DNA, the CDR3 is TGTGCCAGCAGTTACTCAGGGATCACCAATCAGCCCCAGCATTTT. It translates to CASSYSGITNQPQHF.

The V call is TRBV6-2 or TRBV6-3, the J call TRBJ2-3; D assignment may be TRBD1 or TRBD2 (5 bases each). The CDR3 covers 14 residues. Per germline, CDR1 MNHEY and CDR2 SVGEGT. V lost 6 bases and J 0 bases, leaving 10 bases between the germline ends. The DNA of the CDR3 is TGTGCCAGCAGCAGGGACCGTAGCACAGATACGCAGTATTTT. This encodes CASSRDRSTDTQYF.

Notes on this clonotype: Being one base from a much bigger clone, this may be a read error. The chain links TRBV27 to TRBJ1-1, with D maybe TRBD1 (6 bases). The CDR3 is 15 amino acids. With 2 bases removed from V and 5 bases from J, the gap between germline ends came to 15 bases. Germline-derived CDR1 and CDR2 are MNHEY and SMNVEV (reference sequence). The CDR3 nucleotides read TGTGCCAGCAGTTTAAAGGGGGTGCATAAAACTGAAGCTTTCTTT. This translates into CASSLKGVHKTEAFF.

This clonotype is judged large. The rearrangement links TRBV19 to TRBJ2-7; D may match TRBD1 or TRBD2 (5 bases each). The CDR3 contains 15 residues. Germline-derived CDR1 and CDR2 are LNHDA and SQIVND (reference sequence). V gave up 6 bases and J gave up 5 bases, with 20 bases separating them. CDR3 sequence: CASSNTGKGWDEQYF. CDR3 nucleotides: TGTGCCAGTAGCAACACCGGGAAGGGGTGGGACGAGCAGTACTTC.

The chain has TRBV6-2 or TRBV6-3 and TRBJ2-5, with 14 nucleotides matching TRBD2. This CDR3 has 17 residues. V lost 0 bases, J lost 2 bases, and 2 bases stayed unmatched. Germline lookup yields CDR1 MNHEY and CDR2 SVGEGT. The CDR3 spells CASSYSTSGGDQETQYF. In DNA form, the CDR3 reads TGTGCCAGCAGTTACTCGACTAGCGGGGGGGATCAAGAGACCCAGTACTTC.

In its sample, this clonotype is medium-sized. CDR3 coding DNA: TGTGCCAGCAGTCCGATAAACTTTGTGGACAGCTATGGCTACACCTTC. Translated: CASSPINFVDSYGYTF. The V and J genes are TRBV27 and TRBJ1-2, with D tentatively TRBD1 (6 bases). Per the germline V gene, CDR1 is MNHEY and CDR2 is SMNVEV (reference sequence). Trimming left V 5 bases short and J 4 bases short, with 20 bases between. The length of the CDR3 is 16 residues.

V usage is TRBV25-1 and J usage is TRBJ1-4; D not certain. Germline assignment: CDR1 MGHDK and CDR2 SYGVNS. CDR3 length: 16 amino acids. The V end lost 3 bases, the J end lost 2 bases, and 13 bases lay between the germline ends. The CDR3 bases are TGTGCCAGCAGTGACCTCCCCGGGCAGACTAATGAAAAACTGTTTTTT. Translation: CASSDLPGQTNEKLFF.

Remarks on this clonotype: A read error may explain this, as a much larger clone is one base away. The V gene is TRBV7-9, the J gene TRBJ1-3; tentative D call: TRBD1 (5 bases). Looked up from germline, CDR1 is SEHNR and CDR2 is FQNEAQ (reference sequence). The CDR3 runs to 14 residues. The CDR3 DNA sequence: TGTGCCAGGAGCTTTGAACAGGCTGGAAACACCATATATTTT. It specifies CARSFEQAGNTIYF.

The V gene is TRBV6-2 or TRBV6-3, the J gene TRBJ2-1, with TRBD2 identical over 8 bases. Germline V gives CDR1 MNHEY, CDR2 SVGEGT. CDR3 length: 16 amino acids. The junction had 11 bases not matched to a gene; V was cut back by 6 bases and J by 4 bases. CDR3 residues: CASSILGGGRYNEQFF. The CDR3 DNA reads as TGTGCCAGCAGCATACTCGGGGGGGGCCGTTACAATGAGCAGTTCTTC.

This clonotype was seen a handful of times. CDR3 sequence reads: CASYGGDLNGYTF. The DNA for the CDR3 is TGTGCCAGCTACGGAGGGGACCTCAATGGCTACACCTTC. This chain joins TRBV6-6 and TRBJ1-2, with a tentative D call TRBD1 (5 bases). The ends were cut back, 8 bases at V and 6 bases at J, with 16 bases in the middle. Germline assignment: CDR1 MNHNY and CDR2 SVGAGI (reference sequence). The CDR3 runs 13 residues.